Following are 26 T cell receptor beta chains from one sample sequenced in a study of CD8 T cells in ankylosing spondylitis. MiXCR was run by TCRdb on the 5' RACE reads, yielding one entry per CDR3 protein. The sample carries about 170,000 distinct CDR3 sequences, 15% to 20% recorded once. Sequencing was carried out using blood, either unsorted or a sorted T cell fraction (not recorded which). The receptors derive from a male donor with ankylosing spondylitis or in good health (not recorded which).

This clonotype was counted ten times or more. The J gene is TRBJ1-5, the V gene TRBV4-1; no reliable D call. Germline V gives CDR1 MGHRA, CDR2 YSYEKL. The V end was cut by 4 bases, the J end by 3 bases, with 7 bases between. The CDR3 is 13 amino acids. CDR3 DNA sequence: TGCGCCAGCAGCCCGGATCTCAATCAGCCCCAGCATTTT. Translating it yields CASSPDLNQPQHF.

This clonotype has a count of ten or more. The rearrangement uses TRBV5-1 and TRBJ2-1, with D unclear. Trimming cost V 4 bases and J 6 bases, with 11 bases left between them. CDR3 length equals 13 residues. The germline V gene has CDR1 SGHRS and CDR2 YFSETQ. The CDR3 bases are TGCGCCAGCAGCACCGGACCGGGCAATGAGCAGTTCTTC. The encoded protein is CASSTGPGNEQFF.

The table lists this clonotype with a few counts. This sequence joins TRBV28 and TRBJ2-7, with 8 bases fitting TRBD2. CDR3 length: 17 residues. Germline CDR1 MDHEN, CDR2 SYDVKM. The V segment lost 6 bases and the J segment 0 bases; nucleotides outside the gene matches: 13. CDR3 nucleotide sequence: TGTGCCAGCAGGTACGCGGGGGGACAACGTAGCTCCTACGAGCAGTACTTC. It codes for CASRYAGGQRSSYEQYF.

In its sample, this clonotype was seen many times. The chain has TRBV11-2 and TRBJ2-1, with 12 bases identical to TRBD2. V dropped 3 bases and J dropped 6; count of bases not matched to a gene: 3. CDR3 size: 15 residues. The germline V gene encodes CDR1 SGHAT and CDR2 FQNNGV. CDR3 in amino acids: CASSFGTSGSNEQFF. CDR3 nucleotide sequence: TGTGCCAGCAGCTTCGGGACTAGCGGGTCCAATGAGCAGTTCTTC. Full variable domain (rest looked up from reference TRBV11-2 and TRBJ2-1): EAGVAQSPRYKIIEKRQSVAFWCNPISGHATLYWYQQILGQGPKLLIQFQNNGVVDDSQLPKDRFSAERLKGVDSTLKIQPAKLEDSAVYLCASSFGTSGSNEQFFGPGTRLTVL.

The CDR3 coding sequence is TGTGCCATCAGGCGGGACAGCATGAACACTGAAGCTTTCTTT. Amino acids: CAIRRDSMNTEAFF. The rearrangement joins TRBV10-3 to TRBJ1-1, with TRBD1 matching over 7 bases. CDR3 length: 14 amino acids. CDR1 and CDR2 (germline): ENHRY, SYGVKD. V lost 6 bases, J lost 0 bases, and 4 bases stayed unmatched.

This clonotype was detected a few times. The chain links TRBV5-1 to TRBJ2-2; 7 positions agree with TRBD1. Trimming cost V 4 bases and J 0 bases; bases outside gene matches: 9. The CDR3 has 17 residues. Germline-derived CDR1 and CDR2 are SGHRS and YFSETQ. The CDR3 bases are TGCGCCAGCAGCGAGGACCCCGGGACAGCGAACACCGGGGAGCTGTTTTTT. Its protein is CASSEDPGTANTGELFF.

V and J are TRBV2 and TRBJ1-1; D is possibly TRBD1 (5 bases). The CDR3 has 12 residues. CDR1 and CDR2 from the germline V gene are SNHLY and FYNNEI. V lost 7 bases, J lost 8 bases, and 14 bases lay in between. CDR3 amino acids: CASKGSGPEAFF. The CDR3 DNA sequence: TGTGCCAGCAAGGGGTCGGGGCCCGAAGCTTTCTTT.

This chain connects TRBV6-5 to TRBJ2-5; 7 bases match TRBD2. The germline V gene encodes CDR1 MNHEY and CDR2 SVGAGI. There are 14 residues in the CDR3. V gave up 2 bases and J gave up 2 bases; unmatched junction bases: 2. CDR3 loop: CASSYASGQETQYF. The CDR3 DNA reads as TGTGCCAGCAGTTACGCTAGCGGTCAAGAGACCCAGTACTTC.

This clonotype was picked up many times. This chain connects TRBV9 to TRBJ1-5; D uncertain. This CDR3 spans 16 amino acids. The V gene's germline CDR1 is SGDLS and CDR2 YYNGEE. V dropped 4 bases and J dropped 7 bases, with 21 bases sitting between them. CDR3 coding DNA: TGTGCCAGCAGCCCTCACCCGACCGGACTCGGGCAGCCCCAGCATTTT. This sequence encodes CASSPHPTGLGQPQHF.

This chain's CDR3 is CASSPGTGVQPQHF. In DNA form, the CDR3 reads TGCGCCAGCAGCCCCGGGACAGGGGTTCAGCCCCAGCATTTT. The chain links TRBV5-1 to TRBJ1-5; the match to TRBD1 covers 10 bases. Per the germline V gene, CDR1 is SGHRS and CDR2 is YFSETQ. The CDR3 has 14 amino acids. V lost 4 bases and J lost 6; bases outside the gene matches: 4.

This clonotype appeared many times. This chain links TRBV27 with TRBJ1-6; 9 bases are shared with TRBD1. Germline values: CDR1 MNHEY, CDR2 SMNVEV (reference sequence). The CDR3 spans 14 residues. Trimming at V came to 6 bases and at J to 6 bases, leaving 3 bases not matched to a gene. The CDR3 DNA reads as TGTGCCAGCAGACTGGGACAGGGTAATTCACCCCTCCACTTT. Its translation: CASRLGQGNSPLHF.

This clonotype was counted only a few times. The chain employs TRBV4-1 and TRBJ2-1; D is uncertain. CDR3 size: 13 residues. Germline V gene data show CDR1 as MGHRA and CDR2 as YSYEKL. Trimming removed 1 base from V and 6 bases from J, with 7 bases in between. CDR3 loop: CASSQAVANEQFF. CDR3 bases: TGCGCCAGCAGCCAAGCGGTTGCCAATGAGCAGTTCTTC.

This clonotype was observed many times. The CDR3 loop reads CASSSWTRAQFF. The CDR3 DNA is TGTGCCAGCAGTTCGTGGACGAGAGCCCAGTTCTTC. This rearrangement joins TRBV28 to TRBJ2-1; D gene ambiguous. CDR3 length equals 12 residues. Per germline, CDR1 MDHEN and CDR2 SYDVKM. V was clipped by 4 bases and J by 13 bases, with 14 bases between them. Full variable domain (outside the CDR3, taken from reference TRBV28 and TRBJ2-1): DVKVTQSSRYLVKRTGEKVFLECVQDMDHENMFWYRQDPGLGLRLIYFSYDVKMKEKGDIPEGYSVSREKKERFSLILESASTNQTSMYLCASSSWTRAQFFGPGTRLTVL.

This clonotype was seen repeatedly, ten times or more. This chain connects TRBV6-6 to TRBJ2-7, with TRBD1 as a possible D gene (5 bases). V was pared by 9 bases and J by 3 bases, with 9 bases between. The CDR3 runs 11 residues. Germline values: CDR1 MNHNY, CDR2 SVGAGI (reference sequence). In nucleotides, the CDR3 is TGTGCCAGTGGAACAGGCTACGAGCAGTACTTC. Protein: CASGTGYEQYF.

Ten or more counts support this clonotype. The rearrangement joins TRBV2 to TRBJ2-4, with D unclear. Germline values: CDR1 SNHLY, CDR2 FYNNEI. The CDR3 runs to 15 residues. Trimming removed 1 base at V and 0 bases at J, with 7 bases between. In DNA form, the CDR3 reads TGTGCCAGCAGTGAAGACGGATTAGCCAAAAACATTCAGTACTTC. This translates into CASSEDGLAKNIQYF.

In this sample, this clonotype turned up many times. V gene TRBV20-1 combines with J gene TRBJ1-6; tentative D call: TRBD1 (5 bases). CDR3 length equals 14 residues. Per the germline V gene, CDR1 is DFQATT and CDR2 is SNEGSKA (reference sequence). Trimming removed 0 bases at V and 5 bases at J, with 8 bases between. The DNA of the CDR3 is TGCAGTGCTAGAGAGGTCAGGGATAATTCACCCCTCCACTTT. Its protein product is CSAREVRDNSPLHF.

This clonotype was observed a handful of times. A read error may explain this, as a much larger clone is one base away. The chain combines TRBV5-1 with TRBJ2-2, with 8 bases matching TRBD2. Losses at the gene ends were 0 bases for V and 6 bases for J; bases not matched to a gene: 4. Germline V CDR1 and CDR2: SGHRS, YFSETQ. The CDR3 sequence is 15 residues long. In DNA form, the CDR3 reads TGCGCCAGCAGCTTGGTACTAGCGGACTCCGGGGAGCTGTTTTTT. Protein product: CASSLVLADSGELFF.

This clonotype was found many times. The chain recombines TRBV29-1 with TRBJ1-1; maybe TRBD1 (6 bases). Trimming removed 7 bases from V and 5 bases from J, with 11 bases in between. The germline gives CDR1 SQVTM, CDR2 ANQGSEA. The CDR3 consists of 11 residues. CDR3 residues: CSGGTRTEAFF. CDR3 coding DNA: TGCAGCGGGGGGACAAGGACTGAAGCTTTCTTT.

This clonotype was seen at least ten times. The V and J genes are TRBV5-5 and TRBJ1-1, with 10 bases matching TRBD1. J was trimmed by 7 bases and V by 6 bases; bases with no gene match: 6. Germline V CDR1 and CDR2: SGHKS, YYEKEE (reference sequence). This CDR3 is 13 amino acids long. CDR3 residues: CASNFGQGVEAFF. The CDR3 DNA reads as TGTGCCAGCAACTTCGGACAGGGGGTTGAAGCTTTCTTT.

This clonotype was seen repeatedly, ten times or more. The rearrangement links TRBV5-1 to TRBJ2-1, with D possibly called TRBD1 or TRBD2 (5 bases each). Trimming cost V 4 bases and J 2 bases, with 16 bases left between them. From germline, CDR1 is SGHRS and CDR2 YFSETQ. This CDR3 is 16 amino acids long. CDR3 in DNA: TGCGCCAGCAGCCAAGTTTCGGGACCAACCTACAATGAGCAGTTCTTC. It codes for CASSQVSGPTYNEQFF.

This clonotype turned up a few times. The chain links TRBV20-1 to TRBJ2-7, with 7 bases lining up with TRBD1. This CDR3 spans 14 amino acids. In germline, CDR1 is DFQATT, CDR2 SNEGSKA (reference sequence). Trimming at V came to 5 bases and at J to 0 bases, leaving 7 bases not matched to a gene. The CDR3 spells CSASGTDYSYEQYF. In DNA, the CDR3 is TGCAGTGCTTCCGGGACAGACTACTCCTACGAGCAGTACTTC.

The chain carries TRBV29-1 and TRBJ2-3; possible D gene TRBD2, 6 bases. This CDR3 region has 15 residues. CDR1 is SQVTM, CDR2 ANQGSEA, per germline. V was trimmed by 6 bases and J by 5 bases, leaving 21 bases between them. The CDR3 is CSVGPPAGRGDTQYF. The CDR3 nucleotides are TGCAGCGTGGGCCCGCCTGCGGGAAGGGGAGATACGCAGTATTTT.

This clonotype was counted at least ten times. This CDR3 reads CASSGGASGTRTDTQYF. CDR3 sequence (DNA): TGCGCCAGCAGCGGGGGGGCTAGCGGGACTCGCACAGATACGCAGTATTTT. V gene TRBV5-1 combines with J gene TRBJ2-3, with 9 nucleotides matching TRBD2. Germline V gene data show CDR1 as SGHRS and CDR2 as YFSETQ. This CDR3 has 17 amino acids. With 4 bases clipped from V and 1 base from J, the junction kept 10 bases outside the gene matches.

This clonotype has only a few counts. This chain uses TRBV6-5 with TRBJ1-6; D call uncertain. CDR1 is MNHEY, CDR2 SVGAGI, per germline. The CDR3 runs to 14 residues. V was cut by 4 bases and J by 9 bases, with 13 bases left in between. The CDR3 DNA reads as TGTGCCAGCAGTTCGCACCAACGGAGTTCACCCCTCCACTTT. It translates to CASSSHQRSSPLHF.

This clonotype was counted between two and nine times. The genes are TRBV10-3 and TRBJ2-1; D perhaps matches TRBD2 (6 bases). V lost 6 bases and J 0 bases, leaving 12 bases between the germline ends. The germline CDR1 and CDR2 sequences are ENHRY and SYGVKD. The CDR3 contains 15 residues. CDR3 nucleotides: TGTGCCATCAGGGATAGCGGAAGCTCCTACAATGAGCAGTTCTTC. Amino acids: CAIRDSGSSYNEQFF.

The chain uses TRBV28 and TRBJ2-1; 11 bases are a match to TRBD2. The CDR3 sequence is 14 residues long. The J segment lost 2 bases and the V segment lost 9 bases, leaving 3 bases of the junction unmatched. Germline assignment: CDR1 MDHEN and CDR2 SYDVKM. The CDR3 coding sequence is TGTGCCAGTACTAGCGGGGGTCCCTACAATGAGCAGTTCTTC. Translated: CASTSGGPYNEQFF.